This TCR beta chain was captured by sequencing in a study of CD8 T cells in ankylosing spondylitis. With regard to this clonotype: Its target is unknown. Compared with germline, one end of the junction differs, possibly owing to a read error.

The study's findings and limits: Ankylosing spondylitis blood appeared to be characterized by a TCR beta motif of fewer than ten highly homologous variants.

TCRdb used MiXCR to reprocess the 5' RACE reads, holding one entry per CDR3 protein. The sample records some 840,000 distinct CDR3 sequences, over 9.5% being singletons. Germline V gene data show CDR1 as SEHNR and CDR2 as FQNEAQ (reference sequence). This CDR3 spans 13 amino acids. The sample comprised blood, either unsorted or a sorted T cell fraction (not recorded which). This rearrangement joins TRBV7-9 to TRBJ2-1; 8 bases match TRBD2. The clonotype originates from a male donor with ankylosing spondylitis. The CDR3 DNA sequence: TGTGCCAGCAGCTCCCCGGATGGGAGCGGGAGTAAGTTC. Its protein is CASSSPDGSGSKF.